This T cell receptor (beta chain) was profiled in a study of metastatic and nonmetastatic thyroid tumors (dated by TCRdb to the early 2020s). Notes on the research overall: Repertoires from peripheral blood and from tumor or nodule tissue samples of malignant and benign thyroid patients were compared. Results and caveats for the whole study, not just this receptor: TCR beta diversity was reported as significantly higher in malignant tumors than in benign nodules, in both blood and tumor samples.

The receptor library was made with PCR. The reads were generated on an Illumina HiSeq 4000. High-throughput sequencing was used to profile the TCR beta-chain CDR3 region of every patient. On the authors' methods: Drawing on CDR3 differences between clinicopathological groups, the researchers built a classifier meant to tell apart patients with distant-metastatic papillary thyroid cancer. The Shannon index was used to measure repertoire diversity, and the Morisita-Horn index was used to measure how similar tumor and blood repertoires were. The public reads were reprocessed in TCRdb via fastp at Q25 and MiXCR, keeping in-frame beta chains. Here the V and J calls rest on TCRdb's processing, not on the authors' analysis. This sample has some 40,000 clones in its table, and about 15% of those were observed once. The biggest ten clones account for around 3.9% of the sample. A note on this clone: It has no known antigen specificity. Per-base quality was not reported, and no clone a single base away is much larger than it. Other DNA sequences in this sample translate to the same CDR3.

From its cysteine to its phenylalanine, the CDR3 spans 20 amino acids. Only CDR3 DNA is held: 60 bases, read in frame from base 1. CDR1 PRHDT and CDR2 FYEKMQ are derived from the germline V gene (reference sequence). Trimmed from V: 5 bases; trimmed from J: 3 bases; junction bases lacking a gene match: 14. Before undergoing thyroid surgery, none of the patients had been given any kind of treatment. Using T-cell receptor beta sequencing, the study looked back at clinical samples from patients collected from about 2011 to 2018. The clonotype was recovered from a female donor with papillary thyroid cancer or a benign thyroid nodule (not recorded which). Some clones in this sample may be carry-over from other donors' samples. Sequenced material: blood. Recombination joined TRBV13 with TRBJ2-3; 16 of the junction bases match TRBD2. The bases are TGTGCCAGCAGCCCTACACCGGGACTAGCGGGGGGGCGGGGAACAGATACGCAGTATTTT. This yields the protein CASSPTPGLAGGRGTDTQYF.